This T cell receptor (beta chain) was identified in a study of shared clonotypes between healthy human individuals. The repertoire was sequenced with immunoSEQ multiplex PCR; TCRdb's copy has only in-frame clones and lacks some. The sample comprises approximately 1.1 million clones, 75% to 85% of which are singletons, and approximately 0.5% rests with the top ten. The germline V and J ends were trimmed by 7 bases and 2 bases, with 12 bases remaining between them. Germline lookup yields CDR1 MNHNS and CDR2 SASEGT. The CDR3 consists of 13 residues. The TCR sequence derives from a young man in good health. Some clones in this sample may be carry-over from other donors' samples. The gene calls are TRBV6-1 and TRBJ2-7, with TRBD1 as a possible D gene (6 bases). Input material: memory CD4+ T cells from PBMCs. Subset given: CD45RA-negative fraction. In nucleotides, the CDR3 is TGTGCCAGCATCAGACAGGCTACCTACGAGCAGTACTTC. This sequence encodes CASIRQATYEQYF.